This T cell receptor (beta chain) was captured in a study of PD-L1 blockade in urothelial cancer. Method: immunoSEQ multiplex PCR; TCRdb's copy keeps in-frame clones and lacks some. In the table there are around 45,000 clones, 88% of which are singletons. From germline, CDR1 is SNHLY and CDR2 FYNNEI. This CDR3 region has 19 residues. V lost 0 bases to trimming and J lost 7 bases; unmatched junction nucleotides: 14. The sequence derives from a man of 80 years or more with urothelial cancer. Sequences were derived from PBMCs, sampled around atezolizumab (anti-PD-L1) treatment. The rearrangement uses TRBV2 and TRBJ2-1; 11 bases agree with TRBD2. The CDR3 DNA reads TGTGCCAGCAGTGAAGCGGTGTGGACTAGCGGGCCTAATCGGAATGAGCAGTTCTTC. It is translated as CASSEAVWTSGPNRNEQFF.